The clone carrying this T cell receptor beta chain was detected only once. Its matching antigen is unknown. The entry originates in a study of T cell responses to AZD1222 COVID-19 vaccine. General observations from the study: Regions left unmutated in variants are reportedly the target of nearly half of spike-specific TCRs.

Germline lookup yields CDR1 GTSNPN and CDR2 SVGIG (reference sequence). The ends were cut back, 0 bases at V and 6 bases at J, with 9 bases in the middle. The CDR3 loop spans 14 amino acids. Sequencing was performed with immunoSEQ multiplex PCR; in TCRdb, only in-frame clones are kept and a portion is missing. The data show 150,000 to 200,000 clones, approximately 92% seen once. V gene TRBV30 combines with J gene TRBJ1-6, with D unclear. The source material was peripheral blood, sampled 28 days after the second dose of the MenACWY control vaccine. The source of this sequence is an adult who received the MenACWY meningococcal vaccine as a control. The CDR3 region is CAWSVQRTNSPLHF. DNA for the CDR3: TGTGCCTGGAGTGTTCAGAGGACTAATTCACCCCTCCACTTT.